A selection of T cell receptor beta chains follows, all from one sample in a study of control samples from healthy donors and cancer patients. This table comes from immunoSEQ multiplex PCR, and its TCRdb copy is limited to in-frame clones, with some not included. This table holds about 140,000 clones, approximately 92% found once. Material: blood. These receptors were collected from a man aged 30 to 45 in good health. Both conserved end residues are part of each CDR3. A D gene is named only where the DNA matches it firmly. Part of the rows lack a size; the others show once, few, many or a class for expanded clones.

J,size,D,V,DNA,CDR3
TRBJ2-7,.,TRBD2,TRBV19,TGTGCCAGTAGTACTTCCGGGACTAGCGCCATTGAGGGCGAGCAGTACTTC,CASSTSGTSAIEGEQYF
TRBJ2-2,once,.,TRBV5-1,TGCGCCAGCAGCTTGACCCGACTCACTGGGGCCGGGGAGCTGTTTTTT,CASSLTRLTGAGELFF
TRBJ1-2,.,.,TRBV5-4,TGTGCCAGCAGCACCCCAACACAAGGGAGTTATGGCTACACCTTC,CASSTPTQGSYGYTF
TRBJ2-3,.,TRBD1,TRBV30,TGTGCCTGGGGTCCAGGGGGTACGCAGTATTTT,CAWGPGGTQYF
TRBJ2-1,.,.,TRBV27,TGTGCCAGCAGTTTATCCCCGGGGGCCAACAATGAGCAGTTCTTC,CASSLSPGANNEQFF
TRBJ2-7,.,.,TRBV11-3,TGTGCCAGCAGGCCGAATGGGTCCGACAGAAATCTATACGAGCAGTACTTC,CASRPNGSDRNLYEQYF
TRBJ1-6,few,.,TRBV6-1,TGTGCCAGCAGTGAAAGGCCACAGGGTTACAGTTCACCCCTCCACTTT,CASSERPQGYSSPLHF
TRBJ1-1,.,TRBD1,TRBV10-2,TGCGCCAGCGGACTACGACAGGGGAGGAACACTGAAGCTTTCTTT,CASGLRQGRNTEAFF
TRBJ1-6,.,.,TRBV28,TGTGCCAGCTTCCGTGGGTCCTATAATTCACCCCTCCACTTT,CASFRGSYNSPLHF
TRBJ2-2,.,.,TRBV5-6,TGTGCCAGCAGCTTGGAAGGTACCGGGGAGCTGTTTTTT,CASSLEGTGELFF
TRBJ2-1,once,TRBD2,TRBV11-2,TGTGCCAGCAGCTTAGCCTATAGCGGGGGGGCGCAGTTCTTC,CASSLAYSGGAQFF
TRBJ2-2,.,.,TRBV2,TGTGCCAGCAGTGAAGGAATTTTGAACACCGGGGAGCTGTTTTTT,CASSEGILNTGELFF
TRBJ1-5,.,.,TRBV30,TGTGCCTGGAGCAGGGGTCACAATCAGCCCCAGCATTTT,CAWSRGHNQPQHF
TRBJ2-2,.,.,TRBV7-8,TGTGCCAGCAGCTTCGGATCCCCAACCCAAAGCACCGGGGAGCTGTTTTTT,CASSFGSPTQSTGELFF
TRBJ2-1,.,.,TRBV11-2,TGTGCCAGCAGCTTAGTGACTATTGAGCAGTTCTTC,CASSLVTIEQFF
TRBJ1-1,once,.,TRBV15,TGTGCCACCAGCAGAGGGAGGGGCGGGAACACTGAAGCTTTCTTT,CATSRGRGGNTEAFF
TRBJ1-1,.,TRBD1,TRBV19,TGTGCCAGTAGTATGGGGACAGGGGGGGACACTGAAGCTTTCTTT,CASSMGTGGDTEAFF
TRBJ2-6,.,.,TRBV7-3,TGTGCCAGCAGCTTTCAGGCGACGATCTCTGAGGCCAACGTCCTGACTTTC,CASSFQATISEANVLTF
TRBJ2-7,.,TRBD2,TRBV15,TGTGCCACCAGCGGAGAGCGGTGGGGGGGATGGGAGCAGTACTTC,CATSGERWGGWEQYF
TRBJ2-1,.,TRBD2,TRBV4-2,TGTGCCAGCAGCCAAGATGACAGCGGGGGAAGTGAGCAGTTCTTC,CASSQDDSGGSEQFF
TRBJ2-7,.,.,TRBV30,TGTGCCTGGAGTGTATCACTGCCGGCTGGAGAGCAGTACTTC,CAWSVSLPAGEQYF
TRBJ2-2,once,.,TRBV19,TGTGCCAGTAGTGAACAGTTGAACACCGGGGAGCTGTTTTTT,CASSEQLNTGELFF
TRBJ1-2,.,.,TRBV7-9,TGTGCCAGCAGCGACACAAATTACTATGGCTACACCTTC,CASSDTNYYGYTF
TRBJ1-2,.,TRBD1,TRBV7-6,TGTGCCAGCAGCTTCCTCGGGACAGGGGCCGATCCTAACTATGGCTACACCTTC,CASSFLGTGADPNYGYTF
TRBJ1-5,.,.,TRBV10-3,TGTGCCTCATCCATAGGGATTAATCAGCCCCAGCATTTT,CASSIGINQPQHF
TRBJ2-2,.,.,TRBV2,TGTGCCAGCAGTGGCTTAGGGGTGAACACCGGGGAGCTGTTTTTT,CASSGLGVNTGELFF
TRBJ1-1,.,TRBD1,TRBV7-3,TGTGCCAGCAGCTCCGACAGGGGGACTGAAGCTTTCTTT,CASSSDRGTEAFF
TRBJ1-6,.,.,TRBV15,TGTGCCACCAGCAGAGACAGGTTTAACTCACCCCTCCACTTT,CATSRDRFNSPLHF
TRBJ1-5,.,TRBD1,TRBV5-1,TGCGCCAGCAGCTTGGGCTCAGGGGGATTCAATCAGCCCCAGCATTTT,CASSLGSGGFNQPQHF
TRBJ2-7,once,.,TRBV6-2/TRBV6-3,TGTGCCAGCAGTTACTCCGCCGAGCAGTACTTC,CASSYSAEQYF
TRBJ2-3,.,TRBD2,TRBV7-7,TGTGCCAGCAGCTCCCGGCCCCTGGGCGGGGGGGCGGAAGATACGCAGTATTTT,CASSSRPLGGGAEDTQYF
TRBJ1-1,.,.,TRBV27,TGTGCCAGCAGTCCCTTTAGGGGAAACACTGAAGCTTTCTTT,CASSPFRGNTEAFF
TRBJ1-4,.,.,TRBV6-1,TGTGCCAGCAGTGAAGACATCCTTGGGGATAATGAAAAACTGTTTTTT,CASSEDILGDNEKLFF
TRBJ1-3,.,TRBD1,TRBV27,TGTGCCAGCAGTCCCACAGGGGTTGGTGGAAACACCATATATTTT,CASSPTGVGGNTIYF
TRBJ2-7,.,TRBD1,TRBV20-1,TGCAGTGCTAGTGGGGGGGACAGGGACCTCTACGAGCAGTACTTC,CSASGGDRDLYEQYF
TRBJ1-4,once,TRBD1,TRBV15,TGTGCCACCAGCAACAGGGGTTGGGATAATGAAAAACTGTTTTTT,CATSNRGWDNEKLFF
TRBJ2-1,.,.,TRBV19,TGTGCCAGTAGTTCCGACCTTACCAATGAGCAGTTCTTC,CASSSDLTNEQFF
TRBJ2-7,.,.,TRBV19,TGTGCCGGCACCGGGCGGGATGGCTACGAGCAGTACTTC,CAGTGRDGYEQYF
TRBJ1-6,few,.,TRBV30,TGTGCCTGGAGCCTCGTCCCGGTTAATTCACCCCTCCACTTT,CAWSLVPVNSPLHF
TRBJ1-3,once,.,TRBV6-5,TGTGCCAGCAGTTACTCGAGACAGGCCCCTGGAAACACCATATATTTT,CASSYSRQAPGNTIYF